The clone carrying this TCR beta chain was picked up a small number of times. What it recognizes is unknown. TCRdb's table, derived via immunoSEQ multiplex PCR, lists solely in-frame clones and lacks some. The sample has under 1,100,000 clones; approximately 78% are singletons. The data are from a study of shared clonotypes between healthy human individuals. Findings and limits, study-wide: Larger richness was generally estimated for naive than memory subsets.

Germline assignment: CDR1 SQVTM and CDR2 ANQGSEA. CDR3 length: 13 amino acids. Trimming took off 2 bases at V and 1 base at J, with 8 bases between the two ends. The sequenced sample was memory CD4+ T cells from PBMCs. This sample's subset: CD45RA-negative fraction. This receptor was identified in a young man in good health. Some clones in this sample may be carry-over from other donors' samples. The rearrangement uses TRBV29-1 and TRBJ2-5, with D unresolved. CDR3 sequence: CSVEKATQETQYF. For the CDR3, the DNA is TGCAGCGTTGAAAAGGCTACCCAAGAGACCCAGTACTTC.